A selection of T cell receptor beta chains follows, all from one sample in a study of blood T cell repertoires in COVID-19. Here immunoSEQ multiplex PCR was the method, and the copy in TCRdb shows in-frame clones only, minus some. The sample records some 200,000 clones, almost 85% being singletons. The sample comprised peripheral blood. These receptors came from a woman aged 70 to 79 with COVID-19, enrolled during active disease. The CDR3 runs from the conserved cysteine through the conserved F or W. The D gene is left open where the match is weak. Not every row has a clone size; where given, it reads once, few, many or a size class.

clone size: -; D gene: TRBD1; J gene: TRBJ2-5; V gene: TRBV7-6; CDR3 protein: CASSLGTGVVETQYF; CDR3 DNA: TGTGCCAGCAGCTTGGGGACAGGGGTTGTGGAGACCCAGTACTTC
clone size: -; D gene: TRBD2; J gene: TRBJ2-2; V gene: TRBV11-2; CDR3 protein: CASSLGLAANTGELFF; CDR3 DNA: TGTGCCAGCAGCTTGGGGCTAGCGGCGAACACCGGGGAGCTGTTTTTT
clone size: -; D gene: -; J gene: TRBJ2-7; V gene: TRBV6-5; CDR3 protein: CASSYDRNYEQYF; CDR3 DNA: TGTGCCAGCAGTTACGACAGGAACTACGAGCAGTACTTC
clone size: -; D gene: -; J gene: TRBJ1-1; V gene: TRBV11-2; CDR3 protein: CASSLDGGEAFF; CDR3 DNA: TGTGCCAGCAGCTTAGATGGCGGTGAAGCTTTCTTT
clone size: -; D gene: TRBD1; J gene: TRBJ2-7; V gene: TRBV5-1; CDR3 protein: CASSWDRYYEQYF; CDR3 DNA: TGCGCCAGCAGTTGGGACAGATACTACGAGCAGTACTTC
clone size: few; D gene: -; J gene: TRBJ2-7; V gene: TRBV19; CDR3 protein: CASSIGPFGLGSSYEQYF; CDR3 DNA: TGTGCCAGTAGTATAGGGCCATTCGGTTTGGGGAGCTCCTACGAGCAGTACTTC
clone size: once; D gene: TRBD1; J gene: TRBJ2-3; V gene: TRBV5-4; CDR3 protein: CASSERQGTADTQYF; CDR3 DNA: TGTGCCAGCAGCGAGCGACAGGGAACAGCAGATACGCAGTATTTT
clone size: -; D gene: TRBD1; J gene: TRBJ1-1; V gene: TRBV10-3; CDR3 protein: CAISDRGLAEAFF; CDR3 DNA: TGTGCCATCAGTGACAGGGGGCTCGCTGAAGCTTTCTTT
clone size: -; D gene: -; J gene: TRBJ2-7; V gene: TRBV27; CDR3 protein: CASSLAGSSGPSSYEQYF; CDR3 DNA: TGTGCCAGCAGTTTAGCGGGATCAAGCGGGCCGAGCTCCTACGAGCAGTACTTC
clone size: -; D gene: TRBD1; J gene: TRBJ2-2; V gene: TRBV28; CDR3 protein: CASSQGQVGYPGELFF; CDR3 DNA: TGTGCCAGCAGCCAAGGACAGGTTGGGTACCCCGGGGAGCTGTTTTTT
clone size: -; D gene: -; J gene: TRBJ2-7; V gene: TRBV19; CDR3 protein: CASRESTSYEQYF; CDR3 DNA: TGTGCCAGTAGGGAGAGCACCTCCTACGAGCAGTACTTC
clone size: -; D gene: -; J gene: TRBJ2-7; V gene: TRBV28; CDR3 protein: CASNRRYEQYF; CDR3 DNA: TGTGCCAGCAATAGGCGGTACGAGCAGTACTTC
clone size: -; D gene: -; J gene: TRBJ1-2; V gene: TRBV4-2; CDR3 protein: CASSQEIVVFTAGYTF; CDR3 DNA: TGTGCCAGCAGCCAGGAGATAGTTGTATTCACGGCGGGCTACACCTTC
clone size: -; D gene: TRBD1; J gene: TRBJ2-1; V gene: TRBV10-1; CDR3 protein: CASSKSHRGSSYNEQFF; CDR3 DNA: TGCGCCAGCAGTAAATCCCACAGGGGGTCTTCCTACAATGAGCAGTTCTTC
clone size: -; D gene: -; J gene: TRBJ1-5; V gene: TRBV5-1; CDR3 protein: CASSLDGAHYQPQHF; CDR3 DNA: TGCGCCAGCAGCTTGGATGGGGCCCATTATCAGCCCCAGCATTTT
clone size: -; D gene: TRBD2; J gene: TRBJ2-1; V gene: TRBV4-1; CDR3 protein: CASSQEGLLAGSEQFF; CDR3 DNA: TGCGCCAGCAGCCAAGAGGGGCTGTTAGCGGGGTCGGAGCAGTTCTTC
clone size: -; D gene: -; J gene: TRBJ1-6; V gene: TRBV7-2; CDR3 protein: CASSLDTSSYNSPLHF; CDR3 DNA: TGTGCCAGCAGCTTAGATACCAGCTCCTATAATTCACCCCTCCACTTT
clone size: -; D gene: -; J gene: TRBJ2-7; V gene: TRBV5-5; CDR3 protein: CASSPANLQASSYEQYF; CDR3 DNA: TGTGCCAGCAGCCCAGCGAACCTACAGGCTTCCTCCTACGAGCAGTACTTC